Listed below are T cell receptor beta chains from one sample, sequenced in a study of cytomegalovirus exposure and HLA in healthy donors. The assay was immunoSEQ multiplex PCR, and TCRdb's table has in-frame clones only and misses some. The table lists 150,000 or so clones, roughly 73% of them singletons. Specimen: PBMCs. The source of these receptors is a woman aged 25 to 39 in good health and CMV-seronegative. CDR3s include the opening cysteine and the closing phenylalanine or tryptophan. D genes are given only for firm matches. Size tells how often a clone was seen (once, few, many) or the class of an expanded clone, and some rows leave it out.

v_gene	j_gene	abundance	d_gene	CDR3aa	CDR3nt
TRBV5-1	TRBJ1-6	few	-	CASRGTSEASPLHF	TGCGCCAGCAGGGGGACATCCGAGGCTTCACCCCTCCACTTT
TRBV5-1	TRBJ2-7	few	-	CASSLPQQSHEQYF	TGCGCCAGCAGCTTGCCCCAACAGAGCCACGAGCAGTACTTC
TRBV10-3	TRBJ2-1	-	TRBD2	CAIRGTSGGRSDYNEQFF	TGTGCCATCAGAGGGACTAGCGGGGGCCGATCGGACTACAATGAGCAGTTCTTC
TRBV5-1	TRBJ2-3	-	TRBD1	CASSPGQGFGTDTQYF	TGCGCCAGCAGCCCGGGACAGGGGTTTGGCACAGATACGCAGTATTTT
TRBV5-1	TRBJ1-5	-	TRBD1	CASSFRGLPQHF	TGCGCCAGCAGCTTCAGGGGGCTGCCCCAGCATTTT
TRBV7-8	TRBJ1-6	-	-	CASSQTRSSYNSPLHF	TGTGCCAGCAGCCAGACTAGGAGCTCCTATAATTCACCCCTCCACTTT
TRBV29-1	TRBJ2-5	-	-	CSVDLGGGVQTQYF	TGCAGCGTTGACTTGGGGGGGGGCGTACAGACCCAGTACTTC
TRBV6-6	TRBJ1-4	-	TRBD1	CASSYSRQGYEKLFF	TGTGCCAGCAGTTACTCGAGACAGGGGTATGAAAAACTGTTTTTT
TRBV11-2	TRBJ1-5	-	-	CASSLDSQSNQPQHF	TGTGCCAGCAGCTTAGATTCACAGAGCAATCAGCCCCAGCATTTT
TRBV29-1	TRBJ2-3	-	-	CSVEKGLDTDTQYF	TGCAGCGTTGAAAAGGGACTCGACACAGATACGCAGTATTTT
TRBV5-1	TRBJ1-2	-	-	CASSSTSNYGYTF	TGCGCCAGCAGCTCGACATCGAACTATGGCTACACCTTC
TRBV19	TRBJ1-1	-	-	CASRAEAMNTEAFF	TGTGCCAGTAGGGCAGAGGCTATGAACACTGAAGCTTTCTTT
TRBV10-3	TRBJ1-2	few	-	CAIRDTTANYGYTF	TGTGCCATCAGGGATACGACAGCTAACTATGGCTACACCTTC
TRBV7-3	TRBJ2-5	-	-	CASSLMASKETQYF	TGTGCCAGCAGCTTAATGGCCAGTAAAGAGACCCAGTACTTC
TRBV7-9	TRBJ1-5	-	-	CASSLGGMSNQPQHF	TGTGCCAGCAGCTTAGGAGGGATGAGCAATCAGCCCCAGCATTTT
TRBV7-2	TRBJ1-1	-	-	CASSSRGQNTEAFF	TGTGCCAGCAGTAGTAGGGGTCAAAACACTGAAGCTTTCTTT
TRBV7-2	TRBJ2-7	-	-	CASRGDQRTNYEQYF	TGTGCCAGCAGGGGTGATCAGAGGACTAACTACGAGCAGTACTTC
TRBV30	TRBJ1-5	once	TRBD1	CAWSPSNRGNQPQHF	TGTGCCTGGAGTCCGAGCAACAGGGGGAATCAGCCCCAGCATTTT
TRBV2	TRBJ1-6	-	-	CASSGAPGEPSGGPLHF	TGTGCCAGCAGTGGAGCCCCAGGGGAACCCTCGGGTGGACCCCTCCACTTT
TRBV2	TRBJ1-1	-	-	CASSVDSMNTEAFF	TGTGCCAGCAGTGTAGACAGTATGAACACTGAAGCTTTCTTT
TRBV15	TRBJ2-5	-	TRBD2	CATSRAYASGSETQYF	TGTGCCACCAGCAGAGCTTACGCTAGCGGGAGTGAGACCCAGTACTTC
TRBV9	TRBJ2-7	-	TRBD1	CASNPGGQGAQEQYF	TGTGCCAGCAACCCCGGGGGACAGGGGGCTCAGGAGCAGTACTTC